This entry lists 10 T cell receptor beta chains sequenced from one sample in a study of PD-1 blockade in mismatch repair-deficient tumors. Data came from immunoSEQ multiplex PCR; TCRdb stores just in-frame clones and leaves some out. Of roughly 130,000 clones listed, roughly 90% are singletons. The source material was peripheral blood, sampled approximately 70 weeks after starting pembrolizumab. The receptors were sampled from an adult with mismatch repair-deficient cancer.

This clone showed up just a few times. CDR3 region: CASSLEGRRSEQYF. CDR3 sequence (DNA): TGTGCCAGCAGCTTAGAAGGCAGAAGGAGCGAGCAGTACTTC. This rearrangement joins TRBV13 to TRBJ2-7; D is unclear. Deletions cut 1 base from V and 6 bases from J, with 13 bases between. Per the germline V gene, CDR1 is PRHDT and CDR2 is FYEKMQ (reference sequence). The CDR3 contains 14 residues.

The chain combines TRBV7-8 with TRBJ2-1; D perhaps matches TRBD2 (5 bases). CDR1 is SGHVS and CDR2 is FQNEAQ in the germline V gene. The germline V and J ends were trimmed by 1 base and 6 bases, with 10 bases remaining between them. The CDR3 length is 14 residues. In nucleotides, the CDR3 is TGTGCCAGCAGCTTAGAGCTAGCCTCCAATGAGCAGTTCTTC. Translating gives CASSLELASNEQFF.

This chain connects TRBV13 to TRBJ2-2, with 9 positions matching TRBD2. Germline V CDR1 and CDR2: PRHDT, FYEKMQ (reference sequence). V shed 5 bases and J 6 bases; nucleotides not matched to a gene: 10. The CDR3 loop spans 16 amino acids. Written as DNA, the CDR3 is TGTGCCAGCAGCCTACTTAGCGGGAGAAGGGCCGGGGAGCTGTTTTTT. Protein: CASSLLSGRRAGELFF.

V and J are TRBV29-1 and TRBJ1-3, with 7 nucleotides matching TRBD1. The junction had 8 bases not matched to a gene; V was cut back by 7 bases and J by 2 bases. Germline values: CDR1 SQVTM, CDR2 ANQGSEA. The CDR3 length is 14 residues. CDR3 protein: CSATRGRAGNTIYF. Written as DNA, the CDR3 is TGCAGCGCTACAAGGGGGCGAGCTGGAAACACCATATATTTT.

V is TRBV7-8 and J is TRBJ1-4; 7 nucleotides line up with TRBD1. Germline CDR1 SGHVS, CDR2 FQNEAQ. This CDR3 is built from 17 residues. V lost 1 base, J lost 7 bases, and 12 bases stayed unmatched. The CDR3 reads CASSLGQGAAFGEKLFF. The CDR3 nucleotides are TGTGCCAGCAGCTTAGGACAGGGTGCAGCCTTTGGTGAAAAACTGTTTTTT.

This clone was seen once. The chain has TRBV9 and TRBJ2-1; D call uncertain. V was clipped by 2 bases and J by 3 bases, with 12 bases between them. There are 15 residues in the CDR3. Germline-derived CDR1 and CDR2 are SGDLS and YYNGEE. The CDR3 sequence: CASSVGRYHYNEQFF. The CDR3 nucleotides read TGTGCCAGCAGCGTCGGCAGGTACCACTACAATGAGCAGTTCTTC.

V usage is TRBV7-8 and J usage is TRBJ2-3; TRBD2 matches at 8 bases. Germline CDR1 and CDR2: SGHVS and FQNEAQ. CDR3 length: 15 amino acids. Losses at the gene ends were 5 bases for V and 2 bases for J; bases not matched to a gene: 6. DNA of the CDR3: TGTGCCAGCAGCCCAATAGCGGGACCCACAGATACGCAGTATTTT. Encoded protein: CASSPIAGPTDTQYF.

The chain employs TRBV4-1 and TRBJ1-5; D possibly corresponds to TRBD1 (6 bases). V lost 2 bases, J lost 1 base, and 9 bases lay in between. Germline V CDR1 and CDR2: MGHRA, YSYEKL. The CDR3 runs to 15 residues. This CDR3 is CASSQRTDSNQPQHF. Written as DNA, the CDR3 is TGCGCCAGCAGCCAACGGACAGACAGCAATCAGCCCCAGCATTTT.

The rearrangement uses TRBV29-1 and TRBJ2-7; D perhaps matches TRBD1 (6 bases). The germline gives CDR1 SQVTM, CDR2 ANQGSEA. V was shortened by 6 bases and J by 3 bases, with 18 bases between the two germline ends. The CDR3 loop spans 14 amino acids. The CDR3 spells CSVVNQGLNYEQYF. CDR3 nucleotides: TGCAGCGTGGTAAACCAGGGGTTAAACTACGAGCAGTACTTC.

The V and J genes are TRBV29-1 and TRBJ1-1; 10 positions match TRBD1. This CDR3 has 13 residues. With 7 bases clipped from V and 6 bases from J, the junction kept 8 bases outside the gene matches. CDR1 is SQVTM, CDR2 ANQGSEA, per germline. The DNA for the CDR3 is TGCAGCGCCGACAGGGGGCAGATCGCTGAAGCTTTCTTT. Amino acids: CSADRGQIAEAFF.